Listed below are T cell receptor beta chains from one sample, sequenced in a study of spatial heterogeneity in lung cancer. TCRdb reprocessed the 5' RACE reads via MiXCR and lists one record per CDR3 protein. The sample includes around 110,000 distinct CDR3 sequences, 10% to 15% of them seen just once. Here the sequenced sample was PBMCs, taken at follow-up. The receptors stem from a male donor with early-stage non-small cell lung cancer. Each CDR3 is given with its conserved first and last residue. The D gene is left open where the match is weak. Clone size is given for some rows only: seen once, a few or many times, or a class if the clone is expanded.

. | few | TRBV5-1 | CASSLAGAGETQYF
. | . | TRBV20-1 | CSAVPSYNEQFF
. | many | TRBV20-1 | CSARRLQGVTEAFF
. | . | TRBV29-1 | CSVDQGTRGTQYF
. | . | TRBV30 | CAWKRGGGNSPLHF
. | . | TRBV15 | CATSRDGAPTGELFF
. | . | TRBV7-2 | CASSSTRRGLNSPLHF
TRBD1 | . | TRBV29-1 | CSASTGRNTF
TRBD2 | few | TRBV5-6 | CASSSTRLAGRYNEQFF
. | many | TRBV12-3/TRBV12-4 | CASSRTATNEKLFF
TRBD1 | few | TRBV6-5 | CASSYTDRAGGYTF
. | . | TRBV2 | CASSEAGGLSDTQYF
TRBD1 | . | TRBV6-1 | CASSLRTGHEQYF
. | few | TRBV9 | CASSVGVTGANVLTF
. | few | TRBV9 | CASSVPRDPDTIYF
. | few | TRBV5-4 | CASSQQVYGANVLTF
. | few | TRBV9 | CASSVDPRTSYGYTF
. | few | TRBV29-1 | CSVNFDRFYGYTF
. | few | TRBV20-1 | CSANRFGNSPLHF
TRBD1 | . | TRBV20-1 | CSARVDRGNSPLHF
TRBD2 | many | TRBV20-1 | CSAHNSGGHKYTDTQYF
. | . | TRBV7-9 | CASSLHSLRSGNTIYF
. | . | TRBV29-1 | CSVGTADEQFF
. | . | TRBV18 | CASSPVFSTGVGAPLHF
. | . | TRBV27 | CASSLFGNANQPQHF
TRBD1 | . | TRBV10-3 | CAIRPSTGLNTEAFF
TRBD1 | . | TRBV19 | CASSTIGTAYEQYF
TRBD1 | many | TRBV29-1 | CSVPGGYGYTF
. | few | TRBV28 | CASTRSGSNTGELFF
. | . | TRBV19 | CASSVRQEFQETQYF
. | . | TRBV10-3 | CAISESVTGNQPQHF
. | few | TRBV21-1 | CASSDSSSGGFSSYNEQFF
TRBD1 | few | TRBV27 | CASSQRDSVIYGYTF
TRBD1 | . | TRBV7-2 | CASSKQGAPYQETQYF
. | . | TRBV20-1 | CSATGQPFIFTGELFF
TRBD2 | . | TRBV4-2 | CASSQDLAGGYYEQYF
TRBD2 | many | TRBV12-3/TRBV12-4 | CASSLVLAVTDTQYF
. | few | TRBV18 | CASSPPGQPAAGNTIYF
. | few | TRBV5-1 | CASSLSSGNQPQHF
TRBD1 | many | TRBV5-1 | CASSSSTGGYEQYF
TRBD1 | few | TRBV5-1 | CASSGQGSETQYF
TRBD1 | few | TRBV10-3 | CAISRDRVGEQYF
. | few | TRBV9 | CASSVGLLDTQYF
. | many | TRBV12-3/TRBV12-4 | CASTPGSRNTQYF
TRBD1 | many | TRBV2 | CASSDNAGRTGPPYEQYF
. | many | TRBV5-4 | CASSLAFGNTIYF
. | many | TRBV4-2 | CASSPERNTIYF